The T cell receptor beta chain described here comes from a study of T cells after yellow fever vaccination (dated by TCRdb to the late 2010s). Regarding the research as a whole: The SMART-Seq v4 Ultra Low Input RNA kit was used to prepare libraries from fractions with low cell numbers. To follow T-cell clones before and after both primary and booster YFV17D yellow fever vaccination, bulk TCR alpha and beta repertoires underwent longitudinal sequencing. Two healthy male donors, one aged 18 to 30 and one aged 30 to 39 years, were included in the cohort. Blood was drawn at multiple timepoints before and after primary and secondary immunization, with bulk PBMC replicates and cell subsets isolated. Overall study outcomes, separate from this receptor: Most clones expanded after primary vaccination (roughly 96% of CD4 and around 89% of CD8) were re-detected after the booster, suggesting that broad memory maintenance occurred. Compared with the primary T-cell response, the secondary T-cell response was weaker but faster, peaking on day 5 rather than day 15. A small fraction of clonotypes showed up in both the CD4 and CD8 compartments, probably as a result of convergent recombination. Computational filtering was needed because FACS-sorted repertoires could contain abundant contaminating clonotypes from the bulk population. Because only a couple of donors were included in the study, the extent to which the findings can be generalized is limited.

TCR cDNA was made using 5'RACE template switching, a step that added a universal primer site and unique molecular identifiers. cDNA synthesis was primed from both the TCR alpha and TCR beta constant segments. Library amplification used two PCR steps, and the second PCR step added sample barcodes and sequencing adapters. Sequencing of libraries was done on Illumina HiSeq 2500 (2x100 bp) or NovaSeq (2x150 bp). Turning to the authors' computational methods: Reads were demultiplexed and collapsed into UMI consensus sequences with MIGEC, and V(D)J alignment was performed with MiXCR. Clonotypes responding to the vaccine were identified with edgeR on replicate PBMC samples, with the criteria of FDR below 0.01 and a log2 fold change above 5 up to day 15. Each bulk clonotype received a CD4 or CD8 identity based on whether the sequenced CD4 or CD8 repertoire contained that clonotype at higher abundance. TCRdb itself trimmed the public reads at Q25 with fastp, ran MiXCR and retained productive beta chains. Here each entry gathers all rows of one CDR3 protein and keeps the most common genes and DNA. The V and J calls were determined by TCRdb, not by the authors. Counted in this sample were 500,000 to 650,000 distinct CDR3 sequences; approximately 13% of them appeared once. The ten top clones hold over 11% of the sample.

This clonotype was seen a few times. The target of this receptor is not known. Per-base quality was not reported, and no clone a single base away is much larger than it. The treatment or condition label here, explained by the study, means: live attenuated yellow fever vaccine strain. At each blood-draw timepoint, two biological replicates of bulk PBMCs were collected. PBMCs were isolated from peripheral blood using a standard Ficoll-Paque protocol. TriZol was used to extract RNA from bulk PBMCs, CD4 and CD8 fractions, and dextramer-positive and dextramer-negative fractions. As encoded in the germline V gene, CDR1 is SGHVS while CDR2 is FQNEAQ. The CDR3 goes from the cysteine to the phenylalanine over 15 residues. The entry retains the CDR3 DNA only, 45 bases that are in frame from base 1. Unmatched junction bases come to 8, with V trimmed by 5 bases and J by 2 bases.

This chain joins TRBV7-8 to TRBJ2-7; 8 bases in the junction line up with TRBD1. The sequences come from PBMCs, collected on the day of the yellow fever booster vaccination. The receptor's source is a man under 40 who received the YFV17D yellow fever vaccine. The DNA reads TGTGCCAGCAGCCGCGCCGGGACAGGTACCTACGAGCAGTACTTC. It specifies CASSRAGTGTYEQYF.